The rows below give T cell receptor beta chains drawn from one sample of a study of CXCR3-negative and CXCR3-positive naive CD8 T cells. Reprocessing the 5' RACE reads, TCRdb reports a single entry for every CDR3 protein and omits DNA. The sample holds 43,000 or so distinct CDR3 sequences. Sequencing used naive CXCR3- CD8+ T cells from blood. The receptors originated from a human donor in good health. Some clones in this sample may be carry-over from other donors' samples. CDR3s include the opening cysteine and the closing phenylalanine or tryptophan. The order of the fields is V gene, J gene, CDR3 protein.

V: TRBV25-1
J: TRBJ2-7
CDR3: CASSEGRGSDFDEQYF

V: TRBV29-1
J: TRBJ2-1
CDR3: CSVEGPPRGYNEQFF

V: TRBV6-4
J: TRBJ2-1
CDR3: CASSVTESSYNEQFF

V: TRBV29-1
J: TRBJ2-1
CDR3: CSVEDGGSGRFF

V: TRBV20-1
J: TRBJ2-1
CDR3: CSARGWDSNNEQFF

V: TRBV19
J: TRBJ1-2
CDR3: CASSAHRGPSNYGYTF

V: TRBV7-7
J: TRBJ2-2
CDR3: CASSSGGLTGELFF

V: TRBV5-6
J: TRBJ2-1
CDR3: CASSRWTGINEQFF

V: TRBV29-1
J: TRBJ2-2
CDR3: CSVVMRSGTGELFF

V: TRBV5-1
J: TRBJ2-2
CDR3: CASKYWTENTGELFF

V: TRBV20-1
J: TRBJ2-3
CDR3: CSARESGSTDTQYF

V: TRBV4-1
J: TRBJ2-7
CDR3: CASSQLNEQYF

V: TRBV14
J: TRBJ1-2
CDR3: CASSQERLRGYTF

V: TRBV7-7
J: TRBJ2-3
CDR3: CASSPAGGSTDTQYF

V: TRBV12-3/TRBV12-4
J: TRBJ2-7
CDR3: CASGLNYEQYF

V: TRBV20-1
J: TRBJ1-1
CDR3: CSVREGDTEAFF